This T cell receptor beta chain stems from a study of OX40 agonist ivuxolimab in advanced cancers. Describing the broader study: Ivuxolimab was a fully human IgG2 agonistic monoclonal antibody targeting the costimulatory receptor OX40 (CD134). Intravenous ivuxolimab was administered to patients every 2 weeks at six dose levels: 0.01, 0.1, 0.3, 1.5, 3 and 10 mg/kg. Partial responses were achieved by three dose-escalation patients, of whom one had hepatocellular carcinoma and two had cutaneous melanoma. The paper covers the monotherapy dose-escalation part of the phase I ivuxolimab trial, which included N ≈ 50 patients. Prior anti-PD-1, anti-PD-L1 or anti-CTLA-4 therapy was permitted, and less than 45% of dose-escalation patients had received checkpoint inhibitors. Peripheral TCRbeta sequencing aimed to test whether ivuxolimab altered TCR sequence diversity and caused clonal T-cell expansion. Among the roughly 54 dose-escalation patients, 19 had hepatocellular carcinoma, 15 melanoma, 9 renal cell carcinoma and 9 head and neck cancer. The dose-escalation cohort was around 84% male with a mean age of roughly 62 years, ranging from 23 to 79. On the study overall, not on this receptor specifically: On average, CD8+ T cells showed more expanded clones than CD4+ T cells after ivuxolimab. In the 0.1-3.0 mg/kg groups, partial responders were among the patients with the lowest normalized peripheral clonal expansion, particularly in CD8+ T cells. Which antigens the clonally expanded peripheral T cells were specific for was not determined. At doses of 0.1 to 3.0 mg/kg, clonal expansion of both CD4+ and CD8+ blood T cells was observed from baseline to week 6. Low levels of normalized T-cell clonal expansion were also shown by some nonresponding patients.

The trim is 0 bases for V and 1 base for J, with a gap of 16 bases between the germline ends. The CDR3 contains 17 residues, cysteine and phenylalanine counted. The read is trimmed to its CDR3 DNA, 51 bases read in frame from base 1. Taken from the germline V gene (reference sequence), the CDR1 and CDR2 loops are MNHEY and SMNVEV. About this clone: This receptor's antigen is unknown. The input lacks base qualities; no much larger clone sits a single base away.

The trial excluded patients who had a history of autoimmune disease or who were on systemic immunosuppression. Peripheral blood for TCR sequencing was collected from all dose cohorts at baseline, on cycle 4 day 1, and on cycle 7 day 1. Samples were obtained from an open-label, multicenter, first-in-human phase I dose-escalation trial of ivuxolimab. The trial enrolled adults with locally advanced or metastatic head and neck squamous cell, hepatocellular, melanoma or renal cell carcinoma. CD4+ and CD8+ T cells were sorted separately from peripheral blood before TCR sequencing. For sequencing of the TCRbeta CDR3 region, genomic DNA was extracted from the sorted cells. The immunoSEQ Assay was used for sequencing of TCRbeta CDR3 regions. Not all clones reach the TCRdb copy of this immuneACCESS table, which keeps in-frame sequences only. Checked studies attribute under half of the gap to unresolved V genes and leave the rest unexplained. This sample holds tens of thousands of clones; 78% were observed only once. Of the sample, 13% falls within the top ten clones.

Sequenced material: CD4+ or CD8+ T cells sorted from blood, taken in a trial of the OX40 agonist ivuxolimab. The V and J segments used are TRBV27 and TRBJ2-7, with TRBD2 tentatively as D gene (6 bases match). The receptor was isolated from an adult with an advanced solid tumor such as melanoma, head and neck, liver or kidney cancer. The CDR3 protein sequence reads: CASSLSIGEVLSYEQYF. The DNA is TGTGCCAGCAGTTTATCGATAGGGGAGGTCCTTTCCTACGAGCAGTACTTC.